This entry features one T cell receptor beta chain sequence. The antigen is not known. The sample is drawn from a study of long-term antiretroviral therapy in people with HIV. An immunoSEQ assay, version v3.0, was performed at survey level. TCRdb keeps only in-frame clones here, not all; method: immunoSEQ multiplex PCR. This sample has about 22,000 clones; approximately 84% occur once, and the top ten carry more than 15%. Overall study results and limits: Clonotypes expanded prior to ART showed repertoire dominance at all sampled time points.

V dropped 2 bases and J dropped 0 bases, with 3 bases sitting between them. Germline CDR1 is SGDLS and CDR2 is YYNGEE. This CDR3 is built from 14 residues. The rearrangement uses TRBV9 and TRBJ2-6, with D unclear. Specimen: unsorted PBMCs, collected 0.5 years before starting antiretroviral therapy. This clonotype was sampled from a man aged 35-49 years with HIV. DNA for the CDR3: TGTGCCAGCAGCGTTGGCTCTGGGGCCAACGTCCTGACTTTC. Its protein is CASSVGSGANVLTF.